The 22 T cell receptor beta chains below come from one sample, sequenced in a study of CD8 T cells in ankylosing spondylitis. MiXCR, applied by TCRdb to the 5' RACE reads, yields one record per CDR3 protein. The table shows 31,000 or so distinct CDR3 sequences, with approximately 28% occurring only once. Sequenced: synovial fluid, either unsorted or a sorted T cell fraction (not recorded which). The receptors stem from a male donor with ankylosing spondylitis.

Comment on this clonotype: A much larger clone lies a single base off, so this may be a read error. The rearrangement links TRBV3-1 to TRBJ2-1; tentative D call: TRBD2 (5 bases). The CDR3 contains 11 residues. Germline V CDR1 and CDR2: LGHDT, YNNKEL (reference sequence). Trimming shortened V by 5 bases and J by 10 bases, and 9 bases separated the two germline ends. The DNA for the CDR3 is TGTGCCAGCAGCTGTCCGGGGGAGCAGTTCTTC. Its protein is CASSCPGEQFF.

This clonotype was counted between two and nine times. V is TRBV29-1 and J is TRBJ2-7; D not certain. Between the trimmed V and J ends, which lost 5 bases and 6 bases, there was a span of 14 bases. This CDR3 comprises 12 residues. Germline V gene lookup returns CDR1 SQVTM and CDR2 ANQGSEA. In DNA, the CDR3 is TGCAGCGTTTTTACACAAACGTCCGAGCAGTACTTC. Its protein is CSVFTQTSEQYF.

The CDR3 reads CSARDTSGTSYNEQFF. CDR3 in DNA: TGCAGTGCTAGAGATACTAGCGGGACGTCCTACAATGAGCAGTTCTTC. This sequence joins TRBV20-1 and TRBJ2-1; 10 bases agree with TRBD2. Germline V gives CDR1 DFQATT, CDR2 SNEGSKA (reference sequence). The CDR3 sequence is 16 residues long. J lost 1 base, V lost 0 bases, and 3 bases had no gene match.

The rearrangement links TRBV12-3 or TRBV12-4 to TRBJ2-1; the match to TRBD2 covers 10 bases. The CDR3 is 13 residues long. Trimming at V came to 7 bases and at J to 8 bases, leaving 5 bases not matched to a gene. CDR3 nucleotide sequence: TGTGCCAGCAACGCAGCGGGAGGGTATGAGCAGTTCTTC. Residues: CASNAAGGYEQFF.

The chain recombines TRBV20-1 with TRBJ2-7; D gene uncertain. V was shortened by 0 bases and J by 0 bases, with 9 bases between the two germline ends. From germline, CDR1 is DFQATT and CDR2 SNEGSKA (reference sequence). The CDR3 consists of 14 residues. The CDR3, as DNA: TGCAGTGCTAGAGATAAACGGAGCTCCTACGAGCAGTACTTC. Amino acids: CSARDKRSSYEQYF.

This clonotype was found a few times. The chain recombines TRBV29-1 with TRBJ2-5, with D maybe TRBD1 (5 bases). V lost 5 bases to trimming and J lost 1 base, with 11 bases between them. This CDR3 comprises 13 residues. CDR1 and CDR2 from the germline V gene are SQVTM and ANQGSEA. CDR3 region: CSVTQAFQETQYF. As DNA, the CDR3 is TGCAGCGTTACACAGGCCTTCCAAGAGACCCAGTACTTC.

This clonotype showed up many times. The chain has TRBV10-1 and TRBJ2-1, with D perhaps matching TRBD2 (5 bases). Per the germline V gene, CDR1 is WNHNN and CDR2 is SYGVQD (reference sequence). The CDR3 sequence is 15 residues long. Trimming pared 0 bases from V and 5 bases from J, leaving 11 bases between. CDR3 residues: CASSESETTNNEQFF. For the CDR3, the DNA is TGCGCCAGCAGTGAGTCGGAGACTACCAACAATGAGCAGTTCTTC.

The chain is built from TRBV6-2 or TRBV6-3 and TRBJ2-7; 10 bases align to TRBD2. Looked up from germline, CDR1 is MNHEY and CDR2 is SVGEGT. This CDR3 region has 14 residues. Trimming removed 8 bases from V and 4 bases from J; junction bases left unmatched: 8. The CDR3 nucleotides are TGTGCCAGCGCGAGCGGGAGGGCCTGGTACGAGCAGTACGTC. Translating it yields CASASGRAWYEQYV.

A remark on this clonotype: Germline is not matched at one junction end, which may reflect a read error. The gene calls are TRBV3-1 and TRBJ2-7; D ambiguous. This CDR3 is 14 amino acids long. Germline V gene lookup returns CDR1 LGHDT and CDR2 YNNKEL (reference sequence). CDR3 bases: TGTGCCAGCAGCCCTGGGCAGGACCCCTACGAGCAGGACTTC. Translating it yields CASSPGQDPYEQDF.

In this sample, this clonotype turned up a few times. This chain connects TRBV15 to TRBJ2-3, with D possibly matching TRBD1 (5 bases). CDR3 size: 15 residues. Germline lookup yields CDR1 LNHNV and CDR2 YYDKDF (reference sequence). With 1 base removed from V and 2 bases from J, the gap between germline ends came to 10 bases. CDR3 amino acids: CATSRVGLFTDTQYF. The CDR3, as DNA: TGTGCCACCAGCAGAGTGGGGCTATTCACAGATACGCAGTATTTT.

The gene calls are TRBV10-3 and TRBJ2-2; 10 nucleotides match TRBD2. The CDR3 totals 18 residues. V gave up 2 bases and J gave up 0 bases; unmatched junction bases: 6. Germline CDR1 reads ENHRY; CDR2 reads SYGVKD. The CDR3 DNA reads TGTGCCATCAGTGAGATTTGGACTAGCGGTTCGAACACCGGGGAGCTGTTTTTT. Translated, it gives CAISEIWTSGSNTGELFF.

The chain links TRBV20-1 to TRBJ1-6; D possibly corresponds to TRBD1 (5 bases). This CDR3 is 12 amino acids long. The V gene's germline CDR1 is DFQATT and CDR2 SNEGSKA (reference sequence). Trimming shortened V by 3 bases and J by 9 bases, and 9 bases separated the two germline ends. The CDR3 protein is CSASDSGSPLHF. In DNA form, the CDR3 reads TGCAGTGCTAGTGACAGTGGTTCACCCCTCCACTTT.

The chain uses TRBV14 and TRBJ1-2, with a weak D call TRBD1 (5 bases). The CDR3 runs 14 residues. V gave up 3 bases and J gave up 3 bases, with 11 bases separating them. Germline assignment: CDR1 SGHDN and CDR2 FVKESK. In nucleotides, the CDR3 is TGTGCCAGCAGCCAGTCGTCCAGGGACTATGGCTACACCTTC. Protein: CASSQSSRDYGYTF.

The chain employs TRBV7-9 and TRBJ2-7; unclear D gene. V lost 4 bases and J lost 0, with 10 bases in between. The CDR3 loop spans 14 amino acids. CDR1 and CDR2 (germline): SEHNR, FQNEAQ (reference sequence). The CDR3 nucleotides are TGTGCCAGCAGCTCCCCAGTTCGCTCCTACGAGCAGTACTTC. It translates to CASSSPVRSYEQYF.

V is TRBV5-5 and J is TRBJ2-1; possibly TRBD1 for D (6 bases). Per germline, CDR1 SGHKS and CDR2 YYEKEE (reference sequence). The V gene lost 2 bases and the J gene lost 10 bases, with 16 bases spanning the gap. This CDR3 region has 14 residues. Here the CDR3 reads CASSFGRGVGEQFF. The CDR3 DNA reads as TGTGCCAGCAGCTTTGGCAGGGGAGTAGGGGAGCAGTTCTTC.

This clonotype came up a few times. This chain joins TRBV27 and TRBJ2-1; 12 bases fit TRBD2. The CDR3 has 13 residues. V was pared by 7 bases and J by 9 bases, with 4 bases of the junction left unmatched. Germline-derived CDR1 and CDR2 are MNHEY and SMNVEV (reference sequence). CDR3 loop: CASKLAGGVEQFF. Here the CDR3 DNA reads TGTGCCAGCAAGCTAGCGGGAGGGGTTGAGCAGTTCTTC.

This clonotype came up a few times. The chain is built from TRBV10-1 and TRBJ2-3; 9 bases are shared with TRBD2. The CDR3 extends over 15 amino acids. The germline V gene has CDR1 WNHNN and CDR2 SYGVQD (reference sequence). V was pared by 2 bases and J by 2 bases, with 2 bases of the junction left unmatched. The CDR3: CASSEVAGVTDTQYF. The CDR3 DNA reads TGCGCCAGCAGTGAGGTAGCGGGGGTCACAGATACGCAGTATTTT.

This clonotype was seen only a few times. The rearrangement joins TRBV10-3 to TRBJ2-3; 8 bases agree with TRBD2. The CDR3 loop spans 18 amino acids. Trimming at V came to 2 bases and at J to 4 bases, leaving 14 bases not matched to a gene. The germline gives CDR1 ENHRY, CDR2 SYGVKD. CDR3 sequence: CAISEQVAGTLLADTQYF. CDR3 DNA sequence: TGTGCCATCAGTGAGCAGGTAGCGGGGACGCTTCTGGCAGATACGCAGTATTTT.

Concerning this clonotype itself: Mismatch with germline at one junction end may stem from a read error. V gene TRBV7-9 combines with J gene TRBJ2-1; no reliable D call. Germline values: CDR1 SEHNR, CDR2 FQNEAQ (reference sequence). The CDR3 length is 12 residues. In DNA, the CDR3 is TGTGCCAGCGGGGATCCGATCTACAATGAGCAGTTC. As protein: CASGDPIYNEQF.

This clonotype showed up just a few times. CDR3 DNA sequence: TGTGCCAGCAGCCAGAGACTAGCGGGAGTCGCCTACAATGAGCAGTTCTTC. Its translation is CASSQRLAGVAYNEQFF. This rearrangement joins TRBV14 to TRBJ2-1; TRBD2 matches 12 bases. CDR3 length equals 17 residues. CDR1 is SGHDN, CDR2 FVKESK, per germline. The V gene end was trimmed by 3 bases and the J gene end by 2 bases; junction bases not matched to a gene: 5.

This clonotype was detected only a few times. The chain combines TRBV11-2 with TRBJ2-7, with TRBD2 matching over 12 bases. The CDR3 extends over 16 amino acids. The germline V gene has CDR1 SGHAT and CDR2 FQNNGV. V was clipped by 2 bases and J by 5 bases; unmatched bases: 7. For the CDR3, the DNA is TGTGCCAGCAGCTTATACCCTAGCGGGAGGGCCGACGAGCAGTACTTC. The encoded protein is CASSLYPSGRADEQYF.

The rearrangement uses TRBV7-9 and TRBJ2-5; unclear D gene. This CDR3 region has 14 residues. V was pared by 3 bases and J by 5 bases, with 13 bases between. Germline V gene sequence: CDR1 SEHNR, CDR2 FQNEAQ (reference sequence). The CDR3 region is CASSLLGESETQYF. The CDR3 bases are TGTGCCAGCAGCTTGTTAGGAGAGTCCGAGACCCAGTACTTC.